This T cell receptor beta chain was identified during a study of CD8 T cells in Susac syndrome. This CDR3 is built from 14 residues. V lost 4 bases, J lost 1 base, and 11 bases lay in between. Germline V gene data show CDR1 as MDHEN and CDR2 as SYDVKM. In contrast to the negatively isolated CD8+ and CD4+ T cells, TEMRA cells were FACS-enriched. The RNA input was about 0.5 to 1 ug, and it was reverse transcribed with random hexamers. TCRdb recomputed calls from the immunoSEQ multiplex PCR reads with MiXCR, one row per CDR3 protein. In the table there are 400,000 or so distinct CDR3 sequences, around 83% of which are singletons.

The sample comprised CD8+ T cells from PBMCs. The V and J genes are TRBV28 and TRBJ2-7; tentative D call: TRBD2 (6 bases). The receptor's source is a human donor with multiple sclerosis. CDR3 nucleotide sequence: TGTGCCAGCAGTTCGTCGCTAGCGTCCTACGAGCAGTACTTC. Protein sequence: CASSSSLASYEQYF.